This T cell receptor (beta chain) was observed in a study of blood T cell repertoires in COVID-19 (dated by TCRdb to about 2020). General notes on the study: The collaborator samples originated in the United States, Italy and Spain and spanned the acute and convalescent phases of COVID-19. The prospective study material was composed of cDNA or gDNA derived from T cells, B-cell-depleted T cells, or PBMCs. Deeply sampled blood TCRbeta repertoires from subjects exposed to, actively infected with, or recovered from COVID-19 were included in the dataset. The repertoires were made available in a free public database intended to serve as a resource for research on the immune response to SARS-CoV-2. The samples were drawn from the first 160 participants of the ongoing ImmuneRACE study and from more than 1,000 subjects provided by 6 global collaborators. Nearly every sample came with metadata listing a de-identified subject ID, COVID-19 status, age in years and sex. Where HLA class I and class II types were available, the types were taken from metadata supplied by the sample provider, not from assay-based typing.

Whole blood was collected in K2EDTA tubes by collaborating institutions according to the institutions' own protocols. For TCRbeta analysis, collaborator samples were shipped as frozen whole blood, as isolated PBMCs, or as DNA extracted from either sample type. The CDR3 sequence holds 17 residues, the cysteine and phenylalanine included. Of the read, only the CDR3 DNA is kept; its 51 bases are in frame from base 1. TCRbeta CDR3 regions were amplified from genomic DNA by means of the immunoSEQ Assay, a bias-controlled multiplex PCR. As for how the authors treated the data: Nucleated cell counts per sample were estimated from amplification of reference gene primers within the assay. To quantify the absolute abundance of each unique TCRbeta CDR3 rearrangement, sequence reads were collapsed and filtered. For each sample, productive Simpson clonality was calculated by taking the square root of Simpson's diversity index across productive rearrangements. TCRdb obtained this table from immuneACCESS and retained in-frame rearrangements with V and J assigned. These tables miss some clones; where compared with another copy, unresolved V genes account for less than half of the shortfall, and the remainder is unexplained. V, J and clone size derive from that table, while D and trimming were established from the DNA sequence. This sample is represented by approximately 270,000 clones; approximately 83% of them were singletons. The ten largest clonotypes hold roughly 9.6% of the sample.

On this clone: Which antigen it targets is not known. No per-base quality is available; no much larger clone lies one base away.

Results and caveats for the whole study, not just this receptor: The amount of clinical and demographic metadata varied by source and participant and was provided uncurated.

Recombination joined TRBV21-1 with TRBJ1-1; TRBD1, the table's D call, lacks a check against the DNA. TRBV21-1 is termed a pseudogene. The material sequenced was peripheral blood. This sequence was found in a woman in her 70s with acute or convalescent COVID-19. CDR3 protein: CASSKAGRGLLNTEAFF. The bases are TGTGCCAGCAGCAAAGCGGGCAGGGGATTATTAAACACTGAAGCTTTCTTT.